Each of the 19 T cell receptor beta chains below was sequenced from the same sample in a study of shared clonotypes between healthy human individuals. Assay used: immunoSEQ multiplex PCR; TCRdb lists only in-frame clones, some missing. Of 2,500,000 or so clones in the sample, just over 90% are singletons; the top ten hold roughly 0.13%. Source material: naive CD4+ T cells sorted from blood. Subset given: CD45RA+ positively selected. Receptors originate from a young man in good health.

To note about this clone: The same CDR3 is also encoded by other DNA sequences in this sample. V gene TRBV6-5 combines with J gene TRBJ1-6, with TRBD1 identical over 10 bases. The CDR3 covers 14 residues. Germline V gene lookup returns CDR1 MNHEY and CDR2 SVGAGI. The V segment lost 4 bases and the J segment 10 bases; nucleotides outside the gene matches: 4. The CDR3 sequence is CASSSGQGGSPLHF. The CDR3 coding sequence is TGTGCCAGCAGTTCCGGACAGGGGGGCTCACCCCTCCACTTT.

With respect to this clone: This sample includes further DNA sequences coding for the same CDR3. V and J are TRBV5-1 and TRBJ2-1, with 11 bases matching TRBD1. V dropped 4 bases and J dropped 7; count of bases not matched to a gene: 4. The CDR3 is 14 residues long. CDR1 is SGHRS and CDR2 is YFSETQ in the germline V gene. CDR3 DNA: TGCGCCAGCAGCCTAGGGACAGGGGGGAATGAGCAGTTCTTC. This codes for CASSLGTGGNEQFF. Variable domain in full (rest from reference TRBV5-1 and TRBJ2-1): KAGVTQTPRYLIKTRGQQVTLSCSPISGHRSVSWYQQTPGQGLQFLFEYFSETQRNKGNFPGRFSGRQFSNSRSEMNVSTLELGDSALYLCASSLGTGGNEQFFGPGTRLTVL.

The chain carries TRBV2 and TRBJ1-5; 7 bases are shared with TRBD1. The germline gives CDR1 SNHLY, CDR2 FYNNEI. The CDR3 covers 15 residues. V lost 5 bases and J lost 4; bases outside the gene matches: 8. CDR3: CASSPQGGPNQPQHF. The CDR3 DNA is TGTGCCAGCAGTCCGCAGGGGGGGCCAAATCAGCCCCAGCATTTT.

This chain uses TRBV18 with TRBJ2-4; 9 nucleotides line up with TRBD1. Germline values: CDR1 KGHSH, CDR2 LQKENI. The CDR3 is made up of 15 amino acids. Trimming at V came to 4 bases and at J to 2 bases, leaving 3 bases not matched to a gene. For the CDR3, the DNA is TGTGCCAGCTCACGCGGACAGGGGACCAAAAACATTCAGTACTTC. Amino acid sequence: CASSRGQGTKNIQYF. Variable domain in full (rest from reference TRBV18 and TRBJ2-4): NAGVMQNPRHLVRRRGQEARLRCSPMKGHSHVYWYRQLPEEGLKFMVYLQKENIIDESGMPKERFSAEFPKEGPSILRIQQVVRGDSAAYFCASSRGQGTKNIQYFGAGTRLSVL.

This chain joins TRBV2 and TRBJ1-1; D unclear. Trimming removed 5 bases from V and 11 bases from J, with 12 bases in between. The germline V gene encodes CDR1 SNHLY and CDR2 FYNNEI. The CDR3 consists of 11 residues. DNA for the CDR3: TGTGCCAGCAGTAGAGAATTAGGCGCTTTCTTT. Translation: CASSRELGAFF. The variable domain in full, completed from reference TRBV2 and TRBJ1-1, reads EPEVTQTPSHQVTQMGQEVILRCVPISNHLYFYWYRQILGQKVEFLVSFYNNEISEKSEIFDDQFSVERPDGSNFTLKIRSTKLEDSAMYFCASSRELGAFFGQGTRLTVV.

The chain joins TRBV18 to TRBJ2-2, with 8 bases aligning to TRBD2. Germline trimming cut 0 bases from V and 0 bases from J; bases unmatched to any gene: 3. The CDR3 totals 17 residues. Germline V gene sequence: CDR1 KGHSH, CDR2 LQKENI. The CDR3 region is CASSPPFSGANTGELFF. CDR3 DNA: TGTGCCAGCTCACCACCGTTTAGCGGGGCGAACACCGGGGAGCTGTTTTTT.

The chain uses TRBV2 and TRBJ1-3; D is ambiguous. The CDR3 contains 17 residues. Trimming removed 2 bases at V and 4 bases at J, with 18 bases between. CDR1 is SNHLY, CDR2 FYNNEI, per germline. The CDR3 is CASSEFGLRVNGNTIYF. CDR3 DNA: TGTGCCAGCAGTGAATTTGGCTTACGCGTTAACGGAAACACCATATATTTT.

Notes on this clone: Other DNA sequences in the sample encode the same CDR3. This chain joins TRBV7-2 and TRBJ2-7; 9 nucleotides match TRBD1. The junction had 2 bases not matched to a gene; V was cut back by 3 bases and J by 2 bases. This CDR3 has 14 amino acids. Germline V gives CDR1 SGHTA, CDR2 FQGNSA. CDR3 DNA: TGTGCCAGCAGCTTCGGGACAGGGCCCTACGAGCAGTACTTC. It specifies CASSFGTGPYEQYF.

The chain links TRBV5-1 to TRBJ2-1, with 9 positions matching TRBD2. The CDR3 has 17 amino acids. Germline V gives CDR1 SGHRS, CDR2 YFSETQ. V gave up 0 bases and J gave up 4 bases; unmatched junction bases: 8. In DNA, the CDR3 is TGCGCCAGCAGCTTGGAACCGCTAGCGGGGCCTTACAATGAGCAGTTCTTC. It specifies CASSLEPLAGPYNEQFF.

The CDR3 sequence: CASGLPRSAGGNTGELFF. The CDR3 bases are TGTGCTAGTGGTTTGCCCCGCTCGGCGGGGGGGAACACCGGGGAGCTGTTTTTT. The V and J genes are TRBV12-5 and TRBJ2-2; TRBD2 matches 8 bases. CDR1 and CDR2 from the germline V gene are LGHNT and FRNRAP. With V trimmed by 2 bases and J by 1 base, 9 bases remained unmatched. This CDR3 has 18 residues.

The CDR3: CASSLGGALGEQFF. Here the CDR3 DNA reads TGTGCCAGCAGCTTAGGGGGGGCCCTGGGTGAGCAGTTCTTC. V gene TRBV7-2 combines with J gene TRBJ2-1; D may be TRBD1 or TRBD2 (6 bases each). The V gene's germline CDR1 is SGHTA and CDR2 FQGNSA. V was clipped by 1 base and J by 9 bases, with 13 bases between them. This CDR3 region has 14 residues.

This clone was picked up a small number of times. V usage is TRBV27 and J usage is TRBJ1-4; D ambiguous. Per germline, CDR1 MNHEY and CDR2 SMNVEV (reference sequence). This CDR3 is 14 amino acids long. V was trimmed by 4 bases and J by 8 bases, leaving 14 bases between them. The CDR3 is CASSSRPVGEKLFF. The DNA for the CDR3 is TGTGCCAGCAGTTCCCGGCCCGTTGGCGAAAAACTGTTTTTT.

The chain recombines TRBV29-1 with TRBJ2-1, with D perhaps TRBD1 or TRBD2 (6 bases each). CDR3 size: 16 residues. The germline CDR1 and CDR2 sequences are SQVTM and ANQGSEA. Trimming took off 4 bases at V and 0 bases at J, with 16 bases between the two ends. CDR3 nucleotide sequence: TGCAGCGTTGGTGGGGGGCGAGGAATCTCCTACAATGAGCAGTTCTTC. It encodes CSVGGGRGISYNEQFF.

The chain combines TRBV5-6 with TRBJ1-1; D is undetermined. Deletions cut 0 bases from V and 5 bases from J, with 14 bases between. There are 15 residues in the CDR3. Germline loops: CDR1 SGHDT, CDR2 YYEEEE. The CDR3 bases are TGTGCCAGCAGCTTGGCGGTGGGCGCAGGAACTGAAGCTTTCTTT. Translating gives CASSLAVGAGTEAFF. Full variable domain (remainder filled in from reference TRBV5-6 and TRBJ1-1): DAGVTQSPTHLIKTRGQQVTLRCSPKSGHDTVSWYQQALGQGPQFIFQYYEEEERQRGNFPDRFSGHQFPNYSSELNVNALLLGDSALYLCASSLAVGAGTEAFFGQGTRLTVV.

The chain is built from TRBV7-9 and TRBJ2-2; no firm D call. The CDR3 is made up of 16 amino acids. V was trimmed by 0 bases and J by 1 base, leaving 9 bases between them. Germline CDR1 is SEHNR and CDR2 is FQNEAQ (reference sequence). The CDR3 here is CASSLASAGNTGELFF. The CDR3 DNA reads TGTGCCAGCAGCTTAGCGTCGGCAGGGAACACCGGGGAGCTGTTTTTT.

The chain carries TRBV5-6 and TRBJ2-2; D uncertain. Per germline, CDR1 SGHDT and CDR2 YYEEEE. Between the trimmed V and J ends, which lost 7 bases and 0 bases, there was a span of 7 bases. The length of the CDR3 is 13 residues. CDR3 bases: TGTGCCAGCGACCTCGCGAACACCGGGGAGCTGTTTTTT. Translation: CASDLANTGELFF.

The chain joins TRBV7-2 to TRBJ2-5; D possibly matches TRBD1 or TRBD2 (5 bases each). Germline V gene lookup returns CDR1 SGHTA and CDR2 FQGNSA. This CDR3 comprises 15 residues. The V gene lost 2 bases and the J gene lost 3 bases, with 13 bases spanning the gap. The CDR3 reads CASSLRVMGEETQYF. CDR3 DNA: TGTGCCAGCAGCTTAAGGGTAATGGGGGAAGAGACCCAGTACTTC.

In nucleotides, the CDR3 is TGTGCCAGCAGTTTACCGGTGGACAGGGTGGCTCAGCCCCAGCATTTT. Translating gives CASSLPVDRVAQPQHF. The chain carries TRBV28 and TRBJ1-5, with 8 nucleotides matching TRBD1. J lost 6 bases, V lost 2 bases, and 9 bases had no gene match. The CDR3 runs to 16 residues. The germline V gene encodes CDR1 MDHEN and CDR2 SYDVKM.

This clone was detected once. The same CDR3 is also encoded by other DNA sequences in this sample. CDR3 sequence: CASSYKGQGPYEQYF. In nucleotides, the CDR3 is TGTGCCAGCAGTTACAAAGGACAGGGCCCCTACGAGCAGTACTTC. J is TRBJ2-7 and V is TRBV6-5; the match to TRBD1 covers 8 bases. Germline CDR1 and CDR2: MNHEY and SVGAGI. This CDR3 has 15 residues. Germline trimming cut 2 bases from V and 2 bases from J; bases unmatched to any gene: 5.